This paragraph reports one T cell receptor (beta chain). The CDR3 runs 15 residues. J gave up 5 bases and V 3 bases, and 6 bases lay outside the gene matches. Germline-derived CDR1 and CDR2 are SGHNT and YYREEE (reference sequence). This entry belongs to a study of PD-1 blockade in mismatch repair-deficient tumors. TCRs were sequenced from a few patients responding to pembrolizumab. TCRdb's copy holds only in-frame clones and misses some; the assay was immunoSEQ multiplex PCR. The sample records around 15,000 clones, roughly 84% being singletons. Source: PBMCs, taken 4 weeks after starting pembrolizumab. This chain uses TRBV5-4 with TRBJ2-1; 9 nucleotides match TRBD2. This TCR derives from an adult with mismatch repair-deficient cancer. CDR3 amino acids: CASSSQTSGDNEQFF. The CDR3 bases are TGTGCCAGCAGCTCCCAGACTAGCGGTGACAATGAGCAGTTCTTC.